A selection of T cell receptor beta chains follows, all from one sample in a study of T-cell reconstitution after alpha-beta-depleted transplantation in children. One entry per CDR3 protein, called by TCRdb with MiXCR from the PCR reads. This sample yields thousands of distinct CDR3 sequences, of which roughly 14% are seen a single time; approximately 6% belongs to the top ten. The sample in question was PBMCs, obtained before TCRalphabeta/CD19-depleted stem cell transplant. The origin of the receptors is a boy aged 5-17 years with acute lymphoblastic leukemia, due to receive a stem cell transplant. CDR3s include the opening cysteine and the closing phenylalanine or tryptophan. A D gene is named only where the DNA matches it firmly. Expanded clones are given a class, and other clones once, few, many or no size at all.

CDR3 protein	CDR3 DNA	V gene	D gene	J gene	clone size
CASTFSGYNSPLHF	TGTGCCAGCACCTTCAGCGGTTATAATTCACCCCTCCACTTT	TRBV7-2	-	TRBJ1-6	medium-sized
CSARDFRGYEQYF	TGCAGTGCTAGAGATTTCCGGGGCTACGAGCAGTACTTC	TRBV20-1	-	TRBJ2-7	many
CASSLHSSYEQYF	TGTGCCAGCAGCCTCCATAGCTCCTACGAGCAGTACTTC	TRBV7-6	-	TRBJ2-7	medium-sized
CSASSWRGDGGANVLTF	TGCAGTGCTAGTAGCTGGCGGGGGGATGGTGGGGCCAACGTCCTGACTTTC	TRBV20-1	TRBD2	TRBJ2-6	medium-sized
CAISLRRAGEFF	TGTGCCATCAGCCTAAGGAGGGCCGGGGAGTTCTTC	TRBV4-2	-	TRBJ2-1	-
CASSPNRGTNNEQFF	TGTGCCAGCAGTCCCAACCGGGGAACGAACAATGAGCAGTTCTTC	TRBV7-8	-	TRBJ2-1	medium-sized
CASSRITRDGFGGYTF	TGTGCCAGCAGTCGGATTACTCGGGACGGTTTTGGTGGCTACACCTTC	TRBV6-5	-	TRBJ1-2	medium-sized
CANSRNRTINEKLFF	TGTGCCAACAGCCGGAACAGGACCATTAATGAAAAACTGTTTTTT	TRBV14	-	TRBJ1-4	-
CASSLVGMEQYF	TGTGCCAGCAGTTTAGTAGGCATGGAGCAGTACTTC	TRBV12-3/TRBV12-4	-	TRBJ2-7	medium-sized
CSVHSPKAGLGPYNEQFF	TGCAGCGTCCACTCCCCCAAAGCGGGACTAGGGCCCTACAATGAGCAGTTCTTC	TRBV29-1	TRBD2	TRBJ2-1	-
CASSSYRVSTDTQYF	TGTGCCAGCAGCTCGTACAGGGTTAGCACAGATACGCAGTATTTT	TRBV11-2	-	TRBJ2-3	medium-sized
CASSAQVPSSGANVLTF	TGTGCCAGCTCAGCACAGGTTCCAAGCTCTGGGGCCAACGTCCTGACTTTC	TRBV18	-	TRBJ2-6	medium-sized
CASSLANMLTEVFF	TGTGCCAGCAGTTTAGCGAACATGCTCACTGAAGTTTTCTTT	TRBV12-3/TRBV12-4	-	TRBJ1-1	-
CATSDPGKQLWNEQFF	TGTGCCACCAGTGACCCCGGCAAGCAGTTGTGGAATGAGCAGTTCTTC	TRBV24-1	-	TRBJ2-1	medium-sized
CASSVDGTDTQYF	TGTGCCAGCAGCGTAGATGGCACAGATACGCAGTATTTT	TRBV9	-	TRBJ2-3	medium-sized
CASSVAVALAGYNEQFF	TGTGCCAGCAGCGTAGCGGTGGCATTAGCGGGGTACAATGAGCAGTTCTTC	TRBV9	TRBD2	TRBJ2-1	medium-sized
CASSLGYKGTGELFF	TGTGCCAGCAGCTTGGGCTACAAGGGCACCGGGGAGCTGTTTTTT	TRBV5-4	-	TRBJ2-2	few
CASSQAGTASYEQYF	TGCGCCAGCAGCCAAGCCGGGACAGCCTCCTACGAGCAGTACTTC	TRBV4-3	TRBD1	TRBJ2-7	many
CASSVRGNTGELFF	TGTGCCAGTAGCGTACGTGGGAACACCGGGGAGCTGTTTTTT	TRBV11-3	-	TRBJ2-2	many
CASSPPTVNTEAFF	TGTGCCAGCAGCCCCCCGACGGTGAACACTGAAGCTTTCTTT	TRBV28	-	TRBJ1-1	medium-sized
CASGEEGEGYGYTF	TGTGCCAGCGGAGAGGAAGGGGAGGGGTATGGCTACACCTTC	TRBV21-1	-	TRBJ1-2	medium-sized
CASSLSRQTSNYGYTF	TGTGCCAGCAGCTTAAGTCGGCAGACATCTAACTATGGCTACACCTTC	TRBV7-2	-	TRBJ1-2	medium-sized
CASSQEGTSGNEQFF	TGCGCCAGCAGCCAAGAAGGGACTAGCGGCAATGAGCAGTTCTTC	TRBV4-1	TRBD2	TRBJ2-1	medium-sized
CASSLGGRGYEQYF	TGTGCCAGCAGCTTAGGGGGCAGGGGCTACGAGCAGTACTTC	TRBV7-2	-	TRBJ2-7	medium-sized
CASSLVAFGGAEAFF	TGTGCCAGCAGCTTAGTCGCCTTCGGAGGGGCTGAAGCTTTCTTT	TRBV7-2	-	TRBJ1-1	medium-sized
CASSLVAGVNTGELFF	TGCGCCAGCAGCTTGGTGGCAGGGGTGAACACCGGGGAGCTGTTTTTT	TRBV5-1	-	TRBJ2-2	medium-sized
CASSLGQGDTQYF	TGTGCCAGCAGCCTCGGACAGGGGGATACGCAGTATTTT	TRBV9	TRBD1	TRBJ2-3	medium-sized
CASSQRTVFTIYF	TGTGCCAGCAGTCAAAGGACAGTTTTCACCATATATTTT	TRBV28	-	TRBJ1-3	medium-sized
CASSHRRMRGNEQFF	TGTGCCAGCAGCCATCGTCGAATGAGGGGGAATGAGCAGTTCTTC	TRBV7-2	-	TRBJ2-1	medium-sized
CASSWGQAQPQHF	TGTGCCAGCAGTTGGGGACAGGCTCAGCCCCAGCATTTT	TRBV27	TRBD1	TRBJ1-5	many
CASCWRTSSYNEQFF	TGTGCCAGCTGCTGGAGGACTAGCTCCTACAATGAGCAGTTCTTC	TRBV7-2	TRBD2	TRBJ2-1	medium-sized
CASSPLPTGTDEQFF	TGTGCCAGCAGTCCGCTCCCTACAGGGACGGATGAGCAGTTCTTC	TRBV28	-	TRBJ2-1	medium-sized
CASSQVGVQPQHF	TGCGCCAGCAGCCAAGTCGGGGTTCAGCCCCAGCATTTT	TRBV4-1	-	TRBJ1-5	few
CASSLRTSGRHGDTQYF	TGTGCCAGCAGCCTTAGGACTAGCGGGAGGCATGGAGATACGCAGTATTTT	TRBV7-8	TRBD2	TRBJ2-3	medium-sized
CASSLFQLQRENTIYF	TGTGCCAGCAGTTTATTTCAGCTCCAAAGGGAAAACACCATATATTTT	TRBV28	-	TRBJ1-3	medium-sized
CSVVGLTDTQYF	TGCAGCGTTGTGGGACTAACAGATACGCAGTATTTT	TRBV29-1	TRBD2	TRBJ2-3	-
CASSAWTSGGYEQYF	TGTGCCAGCAGCGCGTGGACTAGCGGGGGGTACGAGCAGTACTTC	TRBV9	TRBD2	TRBJ2-7	medium-sized
CASGPGPAGSYNEQFF	TGCGCCAGCGGACCGGGGCCTGCGGGTTCCTACAATGAGCAGTTCTTC	TRBV5-1	-	TRBJ2-1	medium-sized
CASSYPPTSGVDTGELFF	TGTGCCAGCAGCTACCCCCCGACAAGCGGAGTGGACACCGGGGAGCTGTTTTTT	TRBV7-6	-	TRBJ2-2	-
CASRLDPSGGAEGYTF	TGCGCCAGCCGCTTAGATCCGTCAGGGGGGGCCGAAGGCTACACCTTC	TRBV11-2	TRBD1	TRBJ1-2	-
CASSLGTSATDTQYF	TGTGCCAGCAGCTTAGGGACTAGCGCCACAGATACGCAGTATTTT	TRBV7-9	TRBD2	TRBJ2-3	many
CASSQDRVAPDTQYF	TGCGCCAGCAGCCAAGATCGTGTGGCCCCAGATACGCAGTATTTT	TRBV4-1	-	TRBJ2-3	medium-sized
CASRPGGTGANVLTF	TGTGCCAGCAGGCCTGGGGGAACTGGGGCCAACGTCCTGACTTTC	TRBV28	-	TRBJ2-6	medium-sized